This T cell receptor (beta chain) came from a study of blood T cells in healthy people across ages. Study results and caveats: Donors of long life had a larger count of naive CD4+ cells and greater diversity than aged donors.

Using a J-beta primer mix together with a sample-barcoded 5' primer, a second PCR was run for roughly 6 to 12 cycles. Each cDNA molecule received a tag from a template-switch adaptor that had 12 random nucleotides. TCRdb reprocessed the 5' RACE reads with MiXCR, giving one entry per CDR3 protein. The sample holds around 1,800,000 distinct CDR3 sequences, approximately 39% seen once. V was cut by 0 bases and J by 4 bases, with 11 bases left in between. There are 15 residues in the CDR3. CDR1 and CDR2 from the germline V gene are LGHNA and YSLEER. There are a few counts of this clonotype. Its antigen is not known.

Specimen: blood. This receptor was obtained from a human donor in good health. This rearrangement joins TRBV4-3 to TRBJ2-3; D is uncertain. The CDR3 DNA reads TGCGCCAGCAGCCAAGACTCGTTGAGGTCAGATACGCAGTATTTT. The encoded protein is CASSQDSLRSDTQYF.